The source of this TCR beta chain is a study of beta chain features in type 1 diabetes. Study-level points and caveats: Moderately but significantly shorter TCRB CDR3s were found in Type 1 diabetes patients in all four CD4+ subsets.

The ends were cut back, 0 bases at V and 6 bases at J, with 10 bases in the middle. Germline V gene data show CDR1 as SGDLS and CDR2 as YYNGEE. The CDR3 contains 15 residues. Remarks on this clone: Its antigen is undetermined.

Expressed TCRB transcripts were sequenced, since all the RNA that had been isolated was reverse transcribed. There were millions of reads on average in the naive, central memory and regulatory T cell samples. Profiled with immunoSEQ multiplex PCR; TCRdb holds only in-frame clones, not every one. The table lists around 340,000 clones, around 9.7% of them singletons. This clonotype originated in a young man with type 1 diabetes. The gene calls are TRBV9 and TRBJ1-6; TRBD1 might be the D (5 bases). Sequences were obtained from central memory CD4+ T cells from blood. Here the CDR3 DNA reads TGTGCCAGCAGCGTAGTAGACAGCTTTAATTCACCCCTCCACTTT. Amino acid sequence: CASSVVDSFNSPLHF.